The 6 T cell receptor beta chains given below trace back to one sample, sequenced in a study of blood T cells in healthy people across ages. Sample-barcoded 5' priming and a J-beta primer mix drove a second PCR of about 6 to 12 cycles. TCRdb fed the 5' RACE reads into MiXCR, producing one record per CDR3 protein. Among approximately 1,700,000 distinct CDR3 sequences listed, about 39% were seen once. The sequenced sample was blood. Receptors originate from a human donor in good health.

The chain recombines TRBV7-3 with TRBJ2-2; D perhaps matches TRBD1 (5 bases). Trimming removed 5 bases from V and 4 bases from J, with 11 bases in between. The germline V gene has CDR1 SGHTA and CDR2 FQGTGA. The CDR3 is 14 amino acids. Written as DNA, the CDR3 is TGTGCCAGCAGCCCCCAGGGTTTCACCGGGGAGCTGTTTTTT. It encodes CASSPQGFTGELFF.

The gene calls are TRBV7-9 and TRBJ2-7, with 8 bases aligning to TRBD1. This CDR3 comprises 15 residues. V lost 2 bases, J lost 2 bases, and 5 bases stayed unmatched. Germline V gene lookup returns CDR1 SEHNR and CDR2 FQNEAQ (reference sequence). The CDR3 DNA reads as TGTGCCAGCAGCTTAACCCAGGGGGCGGCCTACGAGCAGTACTTC. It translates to CASSLTQGAAYEQYF.

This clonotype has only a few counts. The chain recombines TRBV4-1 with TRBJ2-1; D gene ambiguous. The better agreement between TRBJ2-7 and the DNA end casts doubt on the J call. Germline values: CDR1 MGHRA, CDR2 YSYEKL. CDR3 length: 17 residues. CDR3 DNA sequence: TGCGCCAGCAGCCAAGTTCTTGGTATAAGCTCCTACAATGAGCAGTACTTC. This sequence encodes CASSQVLGISSYNEQYF.

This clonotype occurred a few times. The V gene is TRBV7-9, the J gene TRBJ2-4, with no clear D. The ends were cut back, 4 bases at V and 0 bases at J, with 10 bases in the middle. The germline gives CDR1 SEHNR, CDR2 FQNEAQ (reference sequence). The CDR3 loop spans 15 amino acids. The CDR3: CASSSMNLAKNIQYF. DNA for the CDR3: TGTGCCAGCAGCTCCATGAACCTAGCCAAAAACATTCAGTACTTC.

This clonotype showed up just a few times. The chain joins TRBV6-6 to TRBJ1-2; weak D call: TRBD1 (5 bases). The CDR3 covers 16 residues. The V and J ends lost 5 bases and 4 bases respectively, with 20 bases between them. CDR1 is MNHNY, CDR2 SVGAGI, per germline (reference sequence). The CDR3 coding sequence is TGTGCCAGCAGTCCCCGGCGAGTGGACACCCTCTATGGCTACACCTTC. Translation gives CASSPRRVDTLYGYTF.

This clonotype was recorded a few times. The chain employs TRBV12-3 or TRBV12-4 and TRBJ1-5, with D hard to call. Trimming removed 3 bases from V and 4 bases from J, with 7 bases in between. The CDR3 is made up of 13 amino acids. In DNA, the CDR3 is TGTGCCAGCAGTTTTACCCCAAATCAGCCCCAGCATTTT. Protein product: CASSFTPNQPQHF.